Listed below are T cell receptor beta chains from one sample, sequenced in a study of beta chain features in type 1 diabetes. Produced via immunoSEQ multiplex PCR; TCRdb's table is partial and in-frame only. This sample yields some 160,000 clones, of which 8% to 9.5% are seen a single time; over 0.45% belongs to the top ten. Sequencing was carried out using central memory CD4+ T cells from blood. The receptors come from a woman between 18 and 29 years old with type 1 diabetes. CDR3s include the opening cysteine and the closing phenylalanine or tryptophan. Fields, in order: J gene, V gene, CDR3 protein.

TRBJ2-5 TRBV6-6 CASSYPLAGRQETQYF
TRBJ2-2 TRBV4-2 CASSQGTSETTGELFF
TRBJ2-1 TRBV9 CASSVGQGKYNEQFF
TRBJ2-7 TRBV6-4 CASQIRQGPYEQYF
TRBJ1-2 TRBV30 CAWSITGSGGYTF
TRBJ1-4 TRBV5-4 CASSLEGGSTNEKLFF
TRBJ2-7 TRBV28 CASRQGIDEQYF
TRBJ2-7 TRBV5-4 CASSPYGGEQYF
TRBJ2-1 TRBV4-3 CASSQDLISYSYNEQFF
TRBJ2-1 TRBV4-3 CASSQGYAAGAEQFF
TRBJ1-1 TRBV27 CASRRLLRGGSEAFF
TRBJ1-5 TRBV23-1 CASSRRSSNQPQHF